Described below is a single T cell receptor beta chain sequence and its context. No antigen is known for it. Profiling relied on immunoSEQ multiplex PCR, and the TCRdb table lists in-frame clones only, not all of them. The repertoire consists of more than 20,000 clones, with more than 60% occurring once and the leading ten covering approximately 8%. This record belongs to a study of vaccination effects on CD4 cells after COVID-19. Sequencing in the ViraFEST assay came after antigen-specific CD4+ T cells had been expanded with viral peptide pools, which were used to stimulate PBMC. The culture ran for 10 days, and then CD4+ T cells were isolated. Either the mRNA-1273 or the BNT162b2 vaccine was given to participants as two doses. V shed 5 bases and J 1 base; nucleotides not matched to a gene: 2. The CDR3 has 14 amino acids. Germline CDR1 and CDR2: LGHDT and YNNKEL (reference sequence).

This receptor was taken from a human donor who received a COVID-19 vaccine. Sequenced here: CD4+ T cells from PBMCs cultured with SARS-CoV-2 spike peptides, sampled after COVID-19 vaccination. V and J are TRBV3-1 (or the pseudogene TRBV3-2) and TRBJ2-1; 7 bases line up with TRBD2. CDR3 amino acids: CASSWGGSYNEQFF. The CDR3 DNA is TGTGCCAGCAGCTGGGGAGGGTCCTACAATGAGCAGTTCTTC.